The 16 T cell receptor beta chains in this list originate from one sample, sequenced in a study of shared clonotypes between healthy human individuals. The data were produced by immunoSEQ multiplex PCR, yet TCRdb's version contains in-frame clones alone and is incomplete. In the table there are approximately 470,000 clones, roughly 80% of which are singletons. Sequenced sample: PBMCs. Every receptor here comes from a woman between 40 and 50 years old in good health. Some clones in this sample may be carry-over from other donors' samples.

In this sample, this clone turned up a few times. The chain couples TRBV25-1 to TRBJ2-1, with TRBD2 identical over 8 bases. This CDR3 region has 13 residues. Germline CDR1 and CDR2: MGHDK and SYGVNS. V shed 1 base and J 9 bases; nucleotides not matched to a gene: 2. The DNA for the CDR3 is TGTGCCAGCAGTGAATCTGCGGGAGGTGAGCAGTTCTTC. Protein: CASSESAGGEQFF. The full variable domain, completed using reference TRBV25-1 and TRBJ2-1, is EADIYQTPRYLVIGTGKKITLECSQTMGHDKMYWYQQDPGMELHLIHYSYGVNSTEKGDLSSESTVSRIRTEHFPLTLESARPSHTSQYLCASSESAGGEQFFGPGTRLTVL.

This rearrangement joins TRBV2 to TRBJ2-1, with 10 bases matching TRBD2. Germline loops: CDR1 SNHLY, CDR2 FYNNEI. The V and J ends lost 5 bases and 16 bases, in that order; junction bases with no gene match: 11. This CDR3 spans 13 amino acids. The CDR3 coding sequence is TGTGCCAGCAGTCTAAATCTAGCGGGAGTCTGTTTCTTC. It codes for CASSLNLAGVCFF.

The chain combines TRBV7-8 with TRBJ2-3, with D perhaps matching TRBD2 (7 bases). Germline assignment: CDR1 SGHVS and CDR2 FQNEAQ. The CDR3 runs 17 residues. V lost 3 bases, J lost 4 bases, and 20 bases lay in between. The CDR3 DNA is TGTGCCAGCAGCTTTAACAGGGTGACTAGCTATCCAGATACGCAGTATTTT. Protein: CASSFNRVTSYPDTQYF.

This sequence joins TRBV19 and TRBJ2-1, with a tentative D call TRBD1 (5 bases). V gave up 7 bases and J gave up 6 bases, with 7 bases separating them. CDR1 is LNHDA, CDR2 SQIVND, per germline (reference sequence). The CDR3 loop spans 11 amino acids. CDR3 DNA: TGTGCCAGTACTACAGGCAATGAGCAGTTCTTC. Residues: CASTTGNEQFF.

This chain joins TRBV6-5 and TRBJ2-2, with D perhaps assigned TRBD1 or TRBD2 (5 bases each). CDR1 is MNHEY, CDR2 SVGAGI, per germline. Deletions cut 2 bases from V and 4 bases from J, with 11 bases between. The CDR3 runs 15 residues. The CDR3 DNA sequence: TGTGCCAGCAGTTACGGGGACGACCCCACCGGGGAGCTGTTTTTT. Translating it yields CASSYGDDPTGELFF.

The chain employs TRBV28 and TRBJ1-2, with D perhaps TRBD1 (5 bases). The CDR3 sequence is 12 residues long. Germline values: CDR1 MDHEN, CDR2 SYDVKM. V gave up 5 bases and J gave up 6 bases, with 10 bases separating them. Here the CDR3 DNA reads TGTGCCAGCAGTCCCCAGGGTCATGGCTACACCTTC. Translation: CASSPQGHGYTF.

The rearrangement links TRBV7-2 to TRBJ2-5; D is unresolved. Germline lookup yields CDR1 SGHTA and CDR2 FQGNSA. The CDR3 is 15 residues long. V was cut by 1 base and J by 0 bases, with 9 bases left in between. CDR3 residues: CASSLDWLYQETQYF. In DNA form, the CDR3 reads TGTGCCAGCAGCTTAGATTGGCTGTACCAAGAGACCCAGTACTTC.

Note on this clone: A read error likely explains this, since a far larger clone differs by one base. The rearrangement links TRBV29-1 to TRBJ1-1, with TRBD1 as a possible D gene (5 bases). This CDR3 is 13 amino acids long. The ends were cut back, 3 bases at V and 4 bases at J, with 12 bases in the middle. Germline loops: CDR1 SQVTM, CDR2 ANQGSEA. As DNA, the CDR3 is TGCAGCGTTGATCATGGTGGGGGCACTGAAGCTTTCTTT. Amino acids: CSVDHGGGTEAFF.

V and J are TRBV14 and TRBJ2-1; 8 bases are shared with TRBD2. This CDR3 is built from 14 residues. With V trimmed by 8 bases and J by 4 bases, 7 bases remained unmatched. Germline V lookup: CDR1 SGHDN, CDR2 FVKESK. The CDR3 DNA follows: TGTGCCAGCCAGAGCGGGAGTCGGTACAATGAGCAGTTCTTC. Translation: CASQSGSRYNEQFF. Together with reference TRBV14 and TRBJ2-1, the CDR3 gives the full variable domain: EAGVTQFPSHSVIEKGQTVTLRCDPISGHDNLYWYRRVMGKEIKFLLHFVKESKQDESGMPNNRFLAERTGGTYSTLKVQPAELEDSGVYFCASQSGSRYNEQFFGPGTRLTVL.

The chain links TRBV10-3 to TRBJ2-1, with D perhaps TRBD1 (5 bases). V shed 3 bases and J shed 9 bases, with 9 bases lying between them. This CDR3 comprises 12 residues. Germline values: CDR1 ENHRY, CDR2 SYGVKD. In nucleotides, the CDR3 is TGTGCCATCAGTGACAGGGCTGGTGAGCAGTTCTTC. Its translation is CAISDRAGEQFF.

This chain connects TRBV27 to TRBJ2-6, with unresolved D. Per germline, CDR1 MNHEY and CDR2 SMNVEV (reference sequence). Trimming removed 9 bases from V and 0 bases from J, with 12 bases in between. The CDR3 extends over 15 amino acids. CDR3 residues: CASRSGSSGANVLTF. Here the CDR3 DNA reads TGTGCCAGTAGATCGGGTAGCTCTGGGGCCAACGTCCTGACTTTC.

In its sample, this clone was seen once. This sequence is one base from a far larger clone and is likely a read error. The chain has TRBV6-5 and TRBJ2-5, with D possibly being TRBD2 (5 bases). The CDR3 totals 13 residues. Germline CDR1 reads MNHEY; CDR2 reads SVGAGI. The CDR3 DNA reads TGTACCATCAGCGGAGGTCCACAAGAGACCCAGTACTTC. It encodes CTISGGPQETQYF.

This clone was found a few times. The chain uses TRBV7-7 and TRBJ2-1; 10 nucleotides line up with TRBD1. J was trimmed by 8 bases and V by 5 bases; bases with no gene match: 9. Germline V gene data show CDR1 as SSHAT and CDR2 as FNYEAQ (reference sequence). CDR3 length equals 15 residues. The CDR3 is CASSPGTGAVDEQFF. The CDR3 DNA reads as TGTGCCAGCAGCCCCGGGACAGGGGCCGTCGATGAGCAGTTCTTC.

For this clone: Different DNA sequences within this sample yield the same CDR3. The V and J genes are TRBV5-1 and TRBJ2-5, with D hard to call. The germline V gene has CDR1 SGHRS and CDR2 YFSETQ. CDR3 size: 13 residues. V dropped 0 bases and J dropped 2 bases, with 5 bases sitting between them. The CDR3 nucleotides read TGCGCCAGCAGCTTGGTAGTACAAGAGACCCAGTACTTC. This gives the protein CASSLVVQETQYF.

In its sample, this clone was seen once. This chain joins TRBV11-2 and TRBJ2-7; 8 bases align to TRBD2. Trimming at V came to 1 base and at J to 4 bases, leaving 9 bases not matched to a gene. The CDR3 extends over 16 amino acids. Germline loops: CDR1 SGHAT, CDR2 FQNNGV. For the CDR3, the DNA is TGTGCCAGCAGCTTAGCGCATGTAGCGGGACCGTACGAGCAGTACTTC. Translation: CASSLAHVAGPYEQYF.

About this clone itself: A far larger clone is a single base away, which makes a read error likely. The rearrangement links TRBV2 to TRBJ2-7, with D uncertain. The CDR3 is 15 residues long. Per the germline V gene, CDR1 is SNHLY and CDR2 is FYNNEI. This chain's CDR3 is CASSDSWPSPYERYF. CDR3 nucleotide sequence: TGTGCCAGCAGTGATAGCTGGCCTTCCCCCTACGAGCGGTACTTC. The complete variable domain, with remaining parts taken from reference TRBV2 and TRBJ2-7, reads EPEVTQTPSHQVTQMGQEVILRCVPISNHLYFYWYRQILGQKVEFLVSFYNNEISEKSEIFDDQFSVERPDGSNFTLKIRSTKLEDSAMYFCASSDSWPSPYERYFGPGTRLTVT.